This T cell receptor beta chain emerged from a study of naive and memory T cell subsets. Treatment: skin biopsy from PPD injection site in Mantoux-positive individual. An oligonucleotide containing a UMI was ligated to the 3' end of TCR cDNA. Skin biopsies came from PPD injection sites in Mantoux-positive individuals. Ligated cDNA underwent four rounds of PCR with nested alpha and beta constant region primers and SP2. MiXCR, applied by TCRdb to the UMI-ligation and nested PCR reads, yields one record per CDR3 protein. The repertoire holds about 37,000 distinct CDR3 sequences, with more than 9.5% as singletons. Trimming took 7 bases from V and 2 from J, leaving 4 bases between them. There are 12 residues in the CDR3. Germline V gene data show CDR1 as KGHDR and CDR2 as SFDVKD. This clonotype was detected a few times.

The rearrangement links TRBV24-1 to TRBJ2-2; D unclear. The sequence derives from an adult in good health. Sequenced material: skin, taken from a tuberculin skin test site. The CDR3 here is CATRDNTGELFF. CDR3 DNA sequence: TGTGCCACCAGAGATAACACCGGGGAGCTGTTTTTT.